Following are 24 T cell receptor beta chains from one sample sequenced in a study of HIV-infected patients and healthy controls. Follow-up blood was drawn about 14 weeks, roughly three months, after antiretroviral therapy began. Whole blood was used without fractionation, so all unsorted peripheral T cells were included. Reverse transcription used approximately 500 ng RNA and constant-region primers for alpha and beta. Alpha and beta chain libraries were made separately by chain-specific third strand synthesis with multiplexing indices. MiXCR, applied by TCRdb to the 5' RACE reads, yields one record per CDR3 protein. The table records under 7,000 distinct CDR3 sequences, around 9% of them present only once. Here the sequenced sample was blood, taken during antiretroviral therapy. These receptors were taken from an adult with HIV infection.

This clonotype was detected ten times or more. The rearrangement uses TRBV4-2 and TRBJ1-3; no clear D gene. The CDR3 has 17 residues. V dropped 0 bases and J dropped 0 bases, with 12 bases sitting between them. Germline V gene lookup returns CDR1 LGHNA and CDR2 YNFKEQ. The chain's CDR3 is CASSQDRAAPSGNTIYF. CDR3 bases: TGTGCCAGCAGCCAAGATAGGGCAGCGCCCTCTGGAAACACCATATATTTT.

This clonotype is classed as medium-sized. The chain employs TRBV2 and TRBJ2-2, with 7 bases lining up with TRBD2. Trimming removed 8 bases from V and 6 bases from J; junction bases left unmatched: 15. The CDR3 sequence is 16 residues long. The germline V gene has CDR1 SNHLY and CDR2 FYNNEI. The CDR3 DNA reads as TGTGCCAGCGTTCCCCCCTCTAGCGGTCTCGCCGGGGAGCTGTTTTTT. This codes for CASVPPSSGLAGELFF. Together with reference TRBV2 and TRBJ2-2, the CDR3 gives the full variable domain: EPEVTQTPSHQVTQMGQEVILRCVPISNHLYFYWYRQILGQKVEFLVSFYNNEISEKSEIFDDQFSVERPDGSNFTLKIRSTKLEDSAMYFCASVPPSSGLAGELFFGEGSRLTVL.

Ten or more counts support this clonotype. The genes are TRBV27 and TRBJ1-1; tentative D call: TRBD1 (5 bases). V lost 7 bases, J lost 0 bases, and 12 bases lay in between. Per germline, CDR1 MNHEY and CDR2 SMNVEV (reference sequence). The CDR3 length is 14 residues. The CDR3 DNA sequence: TGTGCCAGCAACCCCGTGGGGGTGAACACTGAAGCTTTCTTT. This encodes CASNPVGVNTEAFF.

The sample holds many counts of this clonotype. CDR3 sequence (DNA): TGCAGTGCTAGAGGGCGCCTAGCGGGAGTCGAGCAGTACTTC. Protein: CSARGRLAGVEQYF. The genes are TRBV20-1 and TRBJ2-7, with 10 bases aligning to TRBD2. Germline V gene sequence: CDR1 DFQATT, CDR2 SNEGSKA (reference sequence). The ends lost 1 base at V and 6 bases at J; junction bases unmatched: 6. There are 14 residues in the CDR3.

This clonotype was seen a handful of times. The chain has TRBV10-3 and TRBJ1-5, with TRBD1 as a possible D gene (6 bases). Germline V gene data show CDR1 as ENHRY and CDR2 as SYGVKD. This CDR3 is 15 amino acids long. V lost 10 bases and J 0 bases, leaving 16 bases between the germline ends. The chain's CDR3 is CATTGSPYSNQPQHF. The CDR3, as DNA: TGTGCCACAACAGGGAGTCCCTATAGCAATCAGCCCCAGCATTTT.

This clonotype rates as medium-sized (0.01 to 0.1%). The rearrangement links TRBV28 to TRBJ2-7; no clear D gene. Per the germline V gene, CDR1 is MDHEN and CDR2 is SYDVKM. V was shortened by 3 bases and J by 3 bases, with 6 bases between the two germline ends. This CDR3 spans 12 amino acids. As DNA, the CDR3 is TGTGCCAGCAGTTTTCGTGACTACGAGCAGTACTTC. This encodes CASSFRDYEQYF.

This clonotype ranks as medium-sized. The V and J genes are TRBV5-1 and TRBJ1-2, with D tentatively TRBD1 (6 bases). Germline CDR1 and CDR2: SGHRS and YFSETQ. CDR3 length: 16 amino acids. V was shortened by 2 bases and J by 1 base, with 15 bases between the two germline ends. The CDR3 sequence: CASSFELGQSNYGYTF. DNA for the CDR3: TGCGCCAGCAGCTTCGAGCTAGGACAGAGTAACTATGGCTACACCTTC.

This clonotype has a count of ten or more. This chain joins TRBV18 and TRBJ1-5; TRBD1 agrees at 11 bases. This CDR3 region has 16 residues. Germline CDR1 and CDR2: KGHSH and LQKENI. The J segment lost 6 bases and the V segment lost 5 bases, leaving 9 bases of the junction unmatched. CDR3 loop: CASSANTGTGGQPQHF. Here the CDR3 DNA reads TGTGCCAGCTCAGCAAATACCGGGACAGGGGGTCAGCCCCAGCATTTT.

This clonotype qualifies as medium-sized (0.01 to 0.1%). This rearrangement joins TRBV29-1 to TRBJ1-3; D unresolved. CDR3 length: 13 residues. V shed 0 bases and J shed 5 bases, with 8 bases lying between them. The germline gives CDR1 SQVTM, CDR2 ANQGSEA. Written as DNA, the CDR3 is TGCAGCGTTGAAGAGAGGCAGCGAAACACCATATATTTT. Translating it yields CSVEERQRNTIYF.

This clonotype rates as medium-sized (0.01 to 0.1%). This chain connects TRBV29-1 to TRBJ1-1, with D maybe TRBD1 (5 bases). Germline loops: CDR1 SQVTM, CDR2 ANQGSEA. V was cut by 8 bases and J by 7 bases, with 11 bases left in between. The CDR3 length is 10 residues. The CDR3 loop is CSIGTFEAFF. The CDR3 DNA is TGCAGCATCGGGACGTTTGAAGCTTTCTTT.

Many counts were recorded for this clonotype. J is TRBJ1-5 and V is TRBV20-1; no definite D call. Germline-derived CDR1 and CDR2 are DFQATT and SNEGSKA (reference sequence). The CDR3 is made up of 14 amino acids. Trimming cost V 5 bases and J 0 bases, with 11 bases left between them. CDR3 in DNA: TGCAGTGCTCCCGAGGTGGGTAGCAATCAGCCCCAGCATTTT. Translating it yields CSAPEVGSNQPQHF.

This clonotype qualifies as medium-sized. J is TRBJ2-1 and V is TRBV12-3 or TRBV12-4; D unclear. V lost 1 base and J lost 9, with 4 bases in between. This CDR3 comprises 11 residues. The CDR3 protein is CASSLGSEQFF. The CDR3 nucleotides read TGTGCCAGCAGTTTAGGATCTGAGCAGTTCTTC.

Sample share makes this clonotype medium-sized. The gene calls are TRBV6-1 and TRBJ2-7, with D unresolved. The germline V and J ends were trimmed by 1 base and 0 bases, with 1 base remaining between them. The CDR3 totals 12 residues. Germline lookup yields CDR1 MNHNS and CDR2 SASEGT. CDR3 bases: TGTGCCAGCAGTGAAGTCTCCTACGAGCAGTACTTC. Translated, it gives CASSEVSYEQYF.

This clonotype is labeled as medium-sized. The V call is TRBV6-1, the J call TRBJ2-2, with D maybe TRBD1 (5 bases). The germline gives CDR1 MNHNS, CDR2 SASEGT. This CDR3 contains 16 residues. V lost 2 bases and J lost 0, with 10 bases in between. The CDR3 DNA follows: TGTGCCAGCAGTGAACAGGGCCCCTCGAACACCGGGGAGCTGTTTTTT. It specifies CASSEQGPSNTGELFF.

The sample holds many counts of this clonotype. The rearrangement joins TRBV19 to TRBJ1-5; unclear D gene. CDR3 size: 15 residues. Germline CDR1 and CDR2: LNHDA and SQIVND (reference sequence). The V end was cut by 7 bases, the J end by 2 bases, with 15 bases between. In DNA, the CDR3 is TGTGCCAGTACTGCGTGGCAGAGTCGCAATCAGCCCCAGCATTTT. Amino acids: CASTAWQSRNQPQHF. Full variable domain (outside the CDR3, taken from reference TRBV19 and TRBJ1-5): DGGITQSPKYLFRKEGQNVTLSCEQNLNHDAMYWYRQDPGQGLRLIYYSQIVNDFQKGDIAEGYSVSREKKESFPLTVTSAQKNPTAFYLCASTAWQSRNQPQHFGDGTRLSIL.

In this sample, this clonotype turned up many times. The J gene is TRBJ2-1, the V gene TRBV11-3, with 8 bases matching TRBD1. Germline CDR1 and CDR2: SGHNT and YENEEA. CDR3 length equals 16 residues. V trimming: 4 bases; J trimming: 2 bases; junction bases outside the gene matches: 7. The CDR3 sequence: CASSSKQGGPYNEQFF. The DNA of the CDR3 is TGTGCCAGCAGCTCTAAACAGGGGGGACCCTACAATGAGCAGTTCTTC.

This clonotype was recorded many times. V and J are TRBV20-1 and TRBJ2-5; tentative D call: TRBD1 (5 bases). With 2 bases removed from V and 2 bases from J, the gap between germline ends came to 18 bases. The CDR3 length is 16 residues. Germline assignment: CDR1 DFQATT and CDR2 SNEGSKA (reference sequence). The CDR3 DNA reads as TGCAGTGCTAGACCTGGAGCCCGGACAAGACAAGAGACCCAGTACTTC. This codes for CSARPGARTRQETQYF.

By sample fraction, this clonotype is medium-sized. The chain combines TRBV12-3 or TRBV12-4 with TRBJ1-5; a weak D match, TRBD1 (5 bases). Deletions cut 5 bases from V and 3 bases from J, with 11 bases between. The CDR3 length is 14 residues. As DNA, the CDR3 is TGTGCCAGCAGTAACCCTGGGGCCAATCAGCCCCAGCATTTT. Protein: CASSNPGANQPQHF.

This clonotype is classed as medium-sized. V and J are TRBV6-2 or TRBV6-3 and TRBJ2-2; D ambiguous. CDR3 length equals 15 residues. Germline V gene data show CDR1 as MNHEY and CDR2 as SVGEGT. Deletions cut 8 bases from V and 0 bases from J, with 13 bases between. The CDR3 reads CASSLGIANTGELFF. The CDR3 bases are TGTGCCAGCTCCCTGGGGATCGCGAACACCGGGGAGCTGTTTTTT.

This clonotype has a count of ten or more. V is TRBV7-2 and J is TRBJ1-4; the D is unclear. Germline CDR1 and CDR2: SGHTA and FQGNSA. The CDR3 loop spans 14 amino acids. V was clipped by 5 bases and J by 0 bases, with 7 bases between them. The chain's CDR3 is CASSPIATNEKLFF. As DNA, the CDR3 is TGTGCCAGCAGCCCTATTGCAACTAATGAAAAACTGTTTTTT.

This clonotype was seen repeatedly, ten times or more. The rearrangement uses TRBV6-2 or TRBV6-3 and TRBJ1-5, with a possible D match to TRBD1 (5 bases). This CDR3 spans 14 amino acids. In germline, CDR1 is MNHEY, CDR2 SVGEGT. The V and J ends lost 6 bases and 7 bases respectively, with 16 bases between them. The CDR3 coding sequence is TGTGCCAGCAGGGGGGGAGGAGGGGTCCAGCCCCAGCATTTT. Amino acids: CASRGGGGVQPQHF.

The V and J genes are TRBV3-2 and TRBJ2-7; TRBD1, the D gene given by the table, was not confirmed from the DNA. TRBV3-2 has pseudogene status. This CDR3 is 12 amino acids long. CDR3 sequence: CASSHGQYEQYF. Written as DNA, the CDR3 is TGTGCCAGCAGTCACGGACAGTACGAGCAGTACTTC.

By share, this clonotype ranks as medium-sized. V and J are TRBV28 and TRBJ1-4; D not certain. This CDR3 has 15 amino acids. Trimming cost V 6 bases and J 7 bases, with 18 bases left between them. The germline gives CDR1 MDHEN, CDR2 SYDVKM. The CDR3 DNA sequence: TGTGCCAGCAGCCCAATGACTCTGCGGGGTGAAAAACTGTTTTTT. Residues: CASSPMTLRGEKLFF.

This clonotype qualifies as medium-sized. The chain is built from TRBV7-2 and TRBJ2-6; weak D call: TRBD1 (6 bases). CDR1 is SGHTA and CDR2 is FQGNSA in the germline V gene. CDR3 size: 16 residues. V gave up 5 bases and J gave up 1 base, with 12 bases separating them. The CDR3 sequence: CASSRRTGSGANVLTF. The DNA of the CDR3 is TGTGCCAGCAGCCGGCGCACAGGGTCTGGGGCCAACGTCCTGACTTTC.